The T cell receptor (beta chain) described here comes from a study of shared clonotypes between healthy human individuals. Overall study: The people who gave samples were two women and a few men aged 18 to 49. Study-level points and caveats: Rarefaction gave evidence that sorted-subset sequencing remained incomplete despite large depth. Represented diversity (both genetic and exposure-history) was limited by the small number of donors.

Trimming cost V 5 bases and J 3 bases; bases outside gene matches: 6. CDR1 is LNHDA and CDR2 is SQIVND in the germline V gene (reference sequence). CDR3 size: 14 residues. A remark on this clone: The antigen is not known.

The repertoire was sequenced with immunoSEQ multiplex PCR; TCRdb's copy has only in-frame clones and lacks some. Of approximately 700,000 clones detected, more than 70% appear once; the ten largest clones hold 1.5% to 2%. Sequencing was performed on memory CD4+ T cells sorted from blood. The subset denotes: CD45RA-negative fraction. J is TRBJ2-7 and V is TRBV19, with TRBD2 matching 8 bases. This clonotype was sampled from a woman in her twenties or thirties in good health. Here the CDR3 DNA reads TGTGCCAGTAGTCCGATTAGCGGGAACTACGAGCAGTACTTC. It specifies CASSPISGNYEQYF. Based on the CDR3 plus reference TRBV19 and TRBJ2-7, the full variable domain is DGGITQSPKYLFRKEGQNVTLSCEQNLNHDAMYWYRQDPGQGLRLIYYSQIVNDFQKGDIAEGYSVSREKKESFPLTVTSAQKNPTAFYLCASSPISGNYEQYFGPGTRLTVT.